The sequence of this T cell receptor (beta chain) was determined in a study of T cells of healthy individuals. After removal of 0 bases from V and 7 bases from J, the junction contained 1 base not matched to a gene. The CDR3 extends over 15 amino acids. Using its own MiXCR run on the 5' RACE reads, TCRdb lists one record per CDR3 protein. Among 100,000 or so distinct CDR3 sequences listed, 15% to 20% were seen once. The chain combines TRBV12-3 or TRBV12-4 with TRBJ1-6; 9 nucleotides match TRBD1. This TCR derives from a human donor in good health. In DNA, the CDR3 is TGTGCCAGCAGTTTAGCCGGGACAGGGAATTCACCCCTCCACTTT. Translated: CASSLAGTGNSPLHF.